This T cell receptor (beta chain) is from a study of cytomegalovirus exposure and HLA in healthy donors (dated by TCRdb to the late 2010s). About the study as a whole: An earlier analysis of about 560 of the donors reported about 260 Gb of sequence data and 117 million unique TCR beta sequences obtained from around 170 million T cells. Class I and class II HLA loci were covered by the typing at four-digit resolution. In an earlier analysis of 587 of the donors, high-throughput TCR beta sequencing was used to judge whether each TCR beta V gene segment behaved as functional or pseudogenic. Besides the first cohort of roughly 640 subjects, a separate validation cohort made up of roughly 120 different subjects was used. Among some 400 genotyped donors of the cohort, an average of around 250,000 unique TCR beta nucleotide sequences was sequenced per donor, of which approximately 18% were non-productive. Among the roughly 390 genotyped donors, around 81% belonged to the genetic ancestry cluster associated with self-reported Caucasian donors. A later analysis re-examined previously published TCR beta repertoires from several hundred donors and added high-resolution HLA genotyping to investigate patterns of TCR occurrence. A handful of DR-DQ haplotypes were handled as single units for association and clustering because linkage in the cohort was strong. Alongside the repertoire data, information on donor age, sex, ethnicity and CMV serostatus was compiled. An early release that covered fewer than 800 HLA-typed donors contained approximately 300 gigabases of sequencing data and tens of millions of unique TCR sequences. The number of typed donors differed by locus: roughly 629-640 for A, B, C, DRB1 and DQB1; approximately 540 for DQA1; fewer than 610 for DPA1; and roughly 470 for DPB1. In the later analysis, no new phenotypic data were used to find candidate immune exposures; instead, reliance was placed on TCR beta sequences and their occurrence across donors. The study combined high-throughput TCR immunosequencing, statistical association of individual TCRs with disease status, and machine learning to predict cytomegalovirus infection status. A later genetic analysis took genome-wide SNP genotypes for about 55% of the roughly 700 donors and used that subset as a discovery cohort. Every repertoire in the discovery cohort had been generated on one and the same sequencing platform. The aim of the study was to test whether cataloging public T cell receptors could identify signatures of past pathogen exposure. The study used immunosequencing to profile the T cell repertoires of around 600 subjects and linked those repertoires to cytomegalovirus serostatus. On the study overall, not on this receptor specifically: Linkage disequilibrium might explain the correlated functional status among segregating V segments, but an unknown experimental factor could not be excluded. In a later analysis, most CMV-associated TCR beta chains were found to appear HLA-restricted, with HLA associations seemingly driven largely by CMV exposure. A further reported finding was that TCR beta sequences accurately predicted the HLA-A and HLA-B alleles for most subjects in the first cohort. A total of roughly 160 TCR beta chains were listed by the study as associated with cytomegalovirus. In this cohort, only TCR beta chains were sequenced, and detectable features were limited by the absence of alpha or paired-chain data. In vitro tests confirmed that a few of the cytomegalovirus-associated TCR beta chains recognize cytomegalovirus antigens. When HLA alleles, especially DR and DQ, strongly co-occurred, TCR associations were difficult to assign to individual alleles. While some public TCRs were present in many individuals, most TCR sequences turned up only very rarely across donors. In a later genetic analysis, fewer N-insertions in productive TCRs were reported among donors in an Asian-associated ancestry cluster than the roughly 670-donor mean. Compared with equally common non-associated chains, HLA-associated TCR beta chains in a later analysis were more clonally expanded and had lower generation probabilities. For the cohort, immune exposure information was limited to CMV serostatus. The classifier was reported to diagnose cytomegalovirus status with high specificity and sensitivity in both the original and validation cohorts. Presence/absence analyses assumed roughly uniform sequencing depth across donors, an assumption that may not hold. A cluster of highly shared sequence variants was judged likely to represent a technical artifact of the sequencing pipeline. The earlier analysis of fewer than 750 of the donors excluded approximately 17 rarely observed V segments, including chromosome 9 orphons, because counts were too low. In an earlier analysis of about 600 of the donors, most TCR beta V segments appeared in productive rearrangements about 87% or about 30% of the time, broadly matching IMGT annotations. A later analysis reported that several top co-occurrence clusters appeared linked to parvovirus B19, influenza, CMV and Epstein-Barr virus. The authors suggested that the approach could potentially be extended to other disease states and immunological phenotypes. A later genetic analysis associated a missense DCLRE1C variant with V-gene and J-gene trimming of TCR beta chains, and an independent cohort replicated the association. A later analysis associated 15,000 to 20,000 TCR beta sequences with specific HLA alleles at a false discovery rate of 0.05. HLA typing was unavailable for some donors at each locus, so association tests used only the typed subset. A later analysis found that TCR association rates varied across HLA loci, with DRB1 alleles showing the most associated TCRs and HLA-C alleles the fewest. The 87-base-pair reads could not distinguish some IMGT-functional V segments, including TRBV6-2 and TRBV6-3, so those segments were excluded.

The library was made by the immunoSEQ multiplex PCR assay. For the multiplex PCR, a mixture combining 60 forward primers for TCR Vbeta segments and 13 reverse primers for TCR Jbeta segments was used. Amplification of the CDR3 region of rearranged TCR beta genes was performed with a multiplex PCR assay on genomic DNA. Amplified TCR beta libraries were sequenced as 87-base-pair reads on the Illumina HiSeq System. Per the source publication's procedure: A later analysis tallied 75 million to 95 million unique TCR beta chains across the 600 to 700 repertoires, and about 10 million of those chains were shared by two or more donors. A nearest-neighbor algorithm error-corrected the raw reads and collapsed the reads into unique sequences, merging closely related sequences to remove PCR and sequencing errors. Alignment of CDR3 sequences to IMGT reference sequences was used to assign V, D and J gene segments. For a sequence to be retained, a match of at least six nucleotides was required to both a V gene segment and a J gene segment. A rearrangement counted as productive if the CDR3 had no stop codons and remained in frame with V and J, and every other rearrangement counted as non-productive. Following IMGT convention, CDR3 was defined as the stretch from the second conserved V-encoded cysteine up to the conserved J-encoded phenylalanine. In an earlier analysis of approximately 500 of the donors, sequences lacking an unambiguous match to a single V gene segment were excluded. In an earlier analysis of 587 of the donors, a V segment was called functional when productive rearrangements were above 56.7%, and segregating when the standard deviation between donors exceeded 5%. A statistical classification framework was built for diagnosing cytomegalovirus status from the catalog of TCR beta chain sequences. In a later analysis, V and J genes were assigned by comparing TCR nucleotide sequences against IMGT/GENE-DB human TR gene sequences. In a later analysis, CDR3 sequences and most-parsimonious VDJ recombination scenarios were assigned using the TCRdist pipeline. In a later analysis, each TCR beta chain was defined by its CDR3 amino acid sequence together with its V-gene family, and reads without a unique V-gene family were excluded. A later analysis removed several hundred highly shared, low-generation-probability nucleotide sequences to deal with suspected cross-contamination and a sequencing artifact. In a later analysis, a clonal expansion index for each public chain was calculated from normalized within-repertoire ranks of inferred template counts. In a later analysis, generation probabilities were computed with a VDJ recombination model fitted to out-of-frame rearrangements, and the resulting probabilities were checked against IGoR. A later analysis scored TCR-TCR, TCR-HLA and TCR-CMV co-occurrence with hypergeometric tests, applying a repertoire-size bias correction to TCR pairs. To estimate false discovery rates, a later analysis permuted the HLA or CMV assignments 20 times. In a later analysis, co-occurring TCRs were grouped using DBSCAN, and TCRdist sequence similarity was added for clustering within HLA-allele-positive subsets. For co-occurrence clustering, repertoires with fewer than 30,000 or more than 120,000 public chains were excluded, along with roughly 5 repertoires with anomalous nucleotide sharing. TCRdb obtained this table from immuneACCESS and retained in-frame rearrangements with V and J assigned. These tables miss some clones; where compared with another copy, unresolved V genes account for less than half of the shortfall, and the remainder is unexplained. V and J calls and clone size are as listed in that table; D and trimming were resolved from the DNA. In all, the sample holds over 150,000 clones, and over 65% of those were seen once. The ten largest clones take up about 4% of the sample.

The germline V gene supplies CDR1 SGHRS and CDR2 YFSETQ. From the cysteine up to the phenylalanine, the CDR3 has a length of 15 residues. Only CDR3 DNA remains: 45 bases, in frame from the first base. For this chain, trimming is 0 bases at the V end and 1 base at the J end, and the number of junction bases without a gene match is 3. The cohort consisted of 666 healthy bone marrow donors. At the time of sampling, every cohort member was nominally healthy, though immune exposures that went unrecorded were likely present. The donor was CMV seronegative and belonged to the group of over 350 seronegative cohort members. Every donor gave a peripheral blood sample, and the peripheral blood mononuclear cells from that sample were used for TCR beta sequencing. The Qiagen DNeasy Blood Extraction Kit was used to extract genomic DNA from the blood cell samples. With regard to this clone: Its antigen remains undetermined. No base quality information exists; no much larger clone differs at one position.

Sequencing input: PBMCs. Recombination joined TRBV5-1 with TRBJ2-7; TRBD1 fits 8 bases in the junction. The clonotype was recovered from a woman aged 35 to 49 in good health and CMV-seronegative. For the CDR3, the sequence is CASSLGTGLSYEQYF. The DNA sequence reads TGCGCCAGCAGCTTGGGGACAGGGTTGTCCTACGAGCAGTACTTC.